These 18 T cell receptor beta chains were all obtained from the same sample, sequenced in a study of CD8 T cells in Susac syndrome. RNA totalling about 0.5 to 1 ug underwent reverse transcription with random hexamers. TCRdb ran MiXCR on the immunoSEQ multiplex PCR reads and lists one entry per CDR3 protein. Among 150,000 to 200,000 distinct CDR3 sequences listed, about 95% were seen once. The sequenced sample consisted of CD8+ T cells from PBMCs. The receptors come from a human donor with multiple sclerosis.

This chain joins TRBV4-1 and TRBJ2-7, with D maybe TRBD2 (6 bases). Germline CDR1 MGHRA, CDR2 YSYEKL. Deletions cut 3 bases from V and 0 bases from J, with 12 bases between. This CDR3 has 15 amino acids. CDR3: CASSHRDSRSYEQYF. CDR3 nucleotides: TGCGCCAGCAGCCACAGGGACTCGCGCTCCTACGAGCAGTACTTC.

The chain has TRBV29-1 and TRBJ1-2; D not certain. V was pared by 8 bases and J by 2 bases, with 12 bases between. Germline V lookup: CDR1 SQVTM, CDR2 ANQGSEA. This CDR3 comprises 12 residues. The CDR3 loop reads CSCLAQNYGYTF. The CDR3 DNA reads TGCAGCTGCCTGGCTCAGAACTATGGCTACACCTTC.

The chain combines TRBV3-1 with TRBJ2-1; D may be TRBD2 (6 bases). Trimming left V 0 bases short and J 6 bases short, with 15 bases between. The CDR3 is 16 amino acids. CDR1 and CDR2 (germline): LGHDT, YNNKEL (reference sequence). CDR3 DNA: TGTGCCAGCAGCCAAGAGGGGACTTCCCAACTCAATGAGCAGTTCTTC. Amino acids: CASSQEGTSQLNEQFF.

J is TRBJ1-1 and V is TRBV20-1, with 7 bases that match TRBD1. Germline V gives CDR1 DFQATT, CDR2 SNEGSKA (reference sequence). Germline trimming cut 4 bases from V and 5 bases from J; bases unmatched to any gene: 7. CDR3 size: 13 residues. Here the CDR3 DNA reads TGCAGTGCTAACAGGGGCTTGATAACTGAAGCTTTCTTT. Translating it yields CSANRGLITEAFF.

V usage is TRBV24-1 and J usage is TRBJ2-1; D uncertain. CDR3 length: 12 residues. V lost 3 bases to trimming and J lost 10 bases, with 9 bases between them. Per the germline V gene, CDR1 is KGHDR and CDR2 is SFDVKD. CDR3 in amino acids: CATSDHTGEQFF. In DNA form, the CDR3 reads TGTGCCACCAGTGATCATACCGGGGAGCAGTTCTTC.

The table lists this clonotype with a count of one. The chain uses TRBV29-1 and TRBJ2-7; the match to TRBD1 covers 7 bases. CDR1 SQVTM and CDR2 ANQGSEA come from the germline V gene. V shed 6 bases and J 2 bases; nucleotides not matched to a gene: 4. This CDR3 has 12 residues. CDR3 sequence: CSVQGDTYEQYF. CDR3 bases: TGCAGCGTGCAGGGGGATACCTACGAGCAGTACTTC.

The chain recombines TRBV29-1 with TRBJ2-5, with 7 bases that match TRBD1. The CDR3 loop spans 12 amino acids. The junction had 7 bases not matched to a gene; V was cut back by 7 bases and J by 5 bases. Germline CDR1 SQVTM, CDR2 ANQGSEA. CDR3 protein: CSAITGDETQYF. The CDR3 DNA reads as TGCAGCGCTATTACAGGGGACGAGACCCAGTACTTC.

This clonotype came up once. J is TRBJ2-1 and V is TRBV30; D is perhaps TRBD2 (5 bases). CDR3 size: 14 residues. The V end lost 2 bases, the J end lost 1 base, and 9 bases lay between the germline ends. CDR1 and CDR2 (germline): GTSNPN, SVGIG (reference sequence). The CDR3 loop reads CAWSWLASYNEQFF. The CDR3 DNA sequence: TGTGCCTGGAGTTGGTTAGCGTCCTACAATGAGCAGTTCTTC.

The CDR3 loop is CATSDETGGLSTDTQYF. The CDR3 nucleotides read TGTGCCACCAGTGATGAAACAGGGGGCCTAAGCACAGATACGCAGTATTTT. This sequence joins TRBV24-1 and TRBJ2-3; 9 bases map to TRBD1. CDR1 and CDR2 from the germline V gene are KGHDR and SFDVKD. The V segment lost 3 bases and the J segment 0 bases; nucleotides outside the gene matches: 6. This CDR3 comprises 17 residues.

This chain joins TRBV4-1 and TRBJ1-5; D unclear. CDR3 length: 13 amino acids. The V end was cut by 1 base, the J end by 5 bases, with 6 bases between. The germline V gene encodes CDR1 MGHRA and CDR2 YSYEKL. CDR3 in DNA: TGCGCCAGCAGCCAAGTTGATGATCAGCCCCAGCATTTT. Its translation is CASSQVDDQPQHF.

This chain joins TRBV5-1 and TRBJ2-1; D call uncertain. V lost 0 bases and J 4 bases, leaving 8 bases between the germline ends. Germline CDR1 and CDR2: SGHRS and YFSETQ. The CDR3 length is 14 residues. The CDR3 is CASSLASEYNEQFF. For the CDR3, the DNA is TGCGCCAGCAGCTTGGCCTCTGAATACAATGAGCAGTTCTTC.

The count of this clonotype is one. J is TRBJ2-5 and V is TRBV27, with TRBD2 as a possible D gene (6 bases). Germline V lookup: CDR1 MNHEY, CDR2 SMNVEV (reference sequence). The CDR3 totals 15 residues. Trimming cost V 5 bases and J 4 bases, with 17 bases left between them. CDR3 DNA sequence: TGTGCCAGCAGTCCGGGACGACTAGTGGCAGAGACCCAGTACTTC. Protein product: CASSPGRLVAETQYF.

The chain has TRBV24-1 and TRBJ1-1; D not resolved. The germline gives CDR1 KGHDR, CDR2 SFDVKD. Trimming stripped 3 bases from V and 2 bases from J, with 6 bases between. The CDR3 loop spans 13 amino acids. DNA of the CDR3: TGTGCCACCAGTGATGAAGATAACACTGAAGCTTTCTTT. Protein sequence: CATSDEDNTEAFF.

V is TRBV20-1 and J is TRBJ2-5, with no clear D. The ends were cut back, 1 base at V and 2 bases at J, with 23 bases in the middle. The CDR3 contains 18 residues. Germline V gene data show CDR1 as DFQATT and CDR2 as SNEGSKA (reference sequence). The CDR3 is CSARGDMRQSRRQETQYF. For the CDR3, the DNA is TGCAGTGCTAGAGGCGATATGAGGCAGTCACGGCGACAAGAGACCCAGTACTTC.

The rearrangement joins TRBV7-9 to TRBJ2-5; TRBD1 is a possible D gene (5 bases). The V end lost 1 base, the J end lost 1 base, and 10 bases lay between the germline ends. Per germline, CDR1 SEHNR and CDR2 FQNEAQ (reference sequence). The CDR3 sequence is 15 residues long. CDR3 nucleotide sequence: TGTGCCAGCAGCTTAGTGACCGACAGCCAAGAGACCCAGTACTTC. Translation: CASSLVTDSQETQYF.

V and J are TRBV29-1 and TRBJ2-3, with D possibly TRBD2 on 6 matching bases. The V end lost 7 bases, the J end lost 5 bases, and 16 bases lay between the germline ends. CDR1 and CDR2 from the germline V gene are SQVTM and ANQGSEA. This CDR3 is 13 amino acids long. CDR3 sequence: CSALGGDLDTQYF. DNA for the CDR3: TGCAGCGCCTTGGGCGGGGATTTAGATACGCAGTATTTT.

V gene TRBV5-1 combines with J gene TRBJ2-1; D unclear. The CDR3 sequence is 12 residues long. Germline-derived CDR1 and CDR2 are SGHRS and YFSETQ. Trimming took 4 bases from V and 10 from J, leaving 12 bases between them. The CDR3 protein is CASSDDPPEQFF. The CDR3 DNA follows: TGCGCCAGCAGCGACGACCCACCGGAGCAGTTCTTC. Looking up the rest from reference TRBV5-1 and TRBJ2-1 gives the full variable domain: KAGVTQTPRYLIKTRGQQVTLSCSPISGHRSVSWYQQTPGQGLQFLFEYFSETQRNKGNFPGRFSGRQFSNSRSEMNVSTLELGDSALYLCASSDDPPEQFFGPGTRLTVL.

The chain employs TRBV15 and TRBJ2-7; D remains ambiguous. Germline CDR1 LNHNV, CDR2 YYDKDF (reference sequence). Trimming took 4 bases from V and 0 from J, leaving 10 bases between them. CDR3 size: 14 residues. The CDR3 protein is CATSTTPSSYEQYF. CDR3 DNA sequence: TGTGCCACCAGCACGACCCCAAGCTCCTACGAGCAGTACTTC.